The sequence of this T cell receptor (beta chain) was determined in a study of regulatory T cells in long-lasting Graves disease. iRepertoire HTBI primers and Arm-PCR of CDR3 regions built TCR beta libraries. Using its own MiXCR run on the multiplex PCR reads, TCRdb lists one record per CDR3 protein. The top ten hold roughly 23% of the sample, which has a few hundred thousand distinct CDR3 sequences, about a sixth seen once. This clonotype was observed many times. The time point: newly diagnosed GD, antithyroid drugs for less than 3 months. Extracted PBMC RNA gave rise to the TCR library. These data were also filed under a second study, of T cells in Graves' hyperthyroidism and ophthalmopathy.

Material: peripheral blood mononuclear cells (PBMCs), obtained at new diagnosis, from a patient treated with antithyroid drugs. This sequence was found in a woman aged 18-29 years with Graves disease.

Here the CDR3 reads CASSSPRGLLFDEQFF. Here the CDR3 DNA reads TGTGCCAGCAGCAGCCCTCGAGGGCTGCTATTCGATGAGCAGTTCTTC. The chain is built from TRBV11-2 and TRBJ2-1; D possibly corresponds to TRBD2 (5 bases). Germline-derived CDR1 and CDR2 are SGHAT and FQNNGV. This CDR3 has 16 residues. Trimming stripped 5 bases from V and 8 bases from J, with 22 bases between.